What follows describes a single T cell receptor beta chain. This clonotype was observed a few times. Its antigen is not yet known. Base qualities are not recorded, but no much larger clone differs from it by a single base. These data come from a study of T cell repertoires in cytomegalovirus infection (dated by TCRdb to about 2019). Describing the broader study: Donor HLA type was relevant to the analysis, as public TCR beta signatures indicated carriage of CMV infection together with the matching HLA type. Broader findings and caveats from the paper: The ex vivo response was dominated by HLA-C-restricted CMV-specific TCR beta clonotypes, and the single most frequent clonotype in two of eight donors was supplied by these HLA-C-restricted clonotypes. In both this cohort and an independent roughly 330-donor cohort, the cumulative frequency of public TCR beta family members distinguished carriers of CMV infection plus the relevant HLA type.

Sequencer: Illumina HiSeq 1500. TCRdb applied fastp at Q25 and MiXCR to the public reads, then kept only in-frame beta chains. For every CDR3 protein sequence, its rows merge into one entry that carries the most common genes and DNA. The sample table shows about 460,000 distinct CDR3 sequences, and roughly 10% are seen once. Roughly a tenth of the sample is in the top ten clones. The CDR3 contains 13 residues, cysteine and phenylalanine counted. Left in the record is the CDR3 DNA by itself, 39 bases read in frame from the first base. Trimming at the junction amounts to 5 bases on V and 8 bases on J, and the germline ends lie 12 bases apart. From the germline V gene, CDR1 is MDHEN and CDR2 is SYDVKM.

This TCR derives from a human donor in good health (CMV status not recorded). Some clones in this sample may be carry-over from other donors' samples. In this chain, TRBV28 is recombined with TRBJ1-4; TRBD1 is a weak D gene call, 5 bases matching. Sample: PBMCs. The CDR3 in this case is CASSRTSLEKLFF. In nucleotide form, the sequence is TGTGCCAGCAGTCGGACATCGTTAGAAAAACTGTTTTTT.